Described below is a single T cell receptor beta chain sequence and its context. Its specificity is not known. These data belong to a study of identical twins. MiXCR, run by TCRdb on the 5' RACE reads, gives a single entry per CDR3 protein. The sample lists 1.5 million to 2 million distinct CDR3 sequences, more than 30% occurring once. The CDR3 extends over 14 amino acids. V lost 6 bases, J lost 1 base, and 13 bases lay in between. Germline-derived CDR1 and CDR2 are DFQATT and SNEGSKA (reference sequence). General observations from the study: Cross-sectional statistics, not tracking of the same donors, supported the conclusions.

Sequencing was done on a sample of cord blood. The V call is TRBV20-1, the J call TRBJ2-1, with a tentative D call TRBD2 (6 bases). This sequence originates from a newborn girl in good health. The CDR3 DNA follows: TGCAGTGCAGCCCACGGGAGTTCCTACAATGAGCAGTTCTTC. Protein product: CSAAHGSSYNEQFF.